These 30 T cell receptor beta chains were all obtained from the same sample, sequenced in a study of shared clonotypes between healthy human individuals. TCRdb's copy holds only in-frame clones and misses some; the assay was immunoSEQ multiplex PCR. The table lists about 480,000 clones, about 75% of them singletons, with under 15% in the top ten. Sequenced sample: PBMCs. Receptors originate from a woman aged 40-49 years in good health. Some clones in this sample may be carry-over from other donors' samples.

The rearrangement uses TRBV30 and TRBJ1-2, with D unclear. The V end lost 1 base, the J end lost 6 bases, and 3 bases lay between the germline ends. This CDR3 has 10 residues. Germline V gene data show CDR1 as GTSNPN and CDR2 as SVGIG (reference sequence). The CDR3 DNA is TGTGCCTGGAGTGCCGATGGCTACACCTTC. Its translation: CAWSADGYTF.

The J gene is TRBJ2-3, the V gene TRBV5-6; the match to TRBD2 covers 8 bases. The CDR3 is 18 residues long. The V segment lost 4 bases and the J segment 0 bases; nucleotides outside the gene matches: 13. Looked up from germline, CDR1 is SGHDT and CDR2 is YYEEEE. The CDR3 loop is CASSPGTRRIVSTDTQYF. The CDR3 nucleotides are TGTGCCAGCAGCCCCGGGACTAGACGGATCGTAAGCACAGATACGCAGTATTTT.

This chain links TRBV9 with TRBJ2-7, with 10 bases identical to TRBD1. Germline CDR1 is SGDLS and CDR2 is YYNGEE. There are 14 residues in the CDR3. With 3 bases clipped from V and 3 bases from J, the junction kept 3 bases outside the gene matches. DNA of the CDR3: TGTGCCAGCAGCGAGGGGACAGGGGACTACGAGCAGTACTTC. This codes for CASSEGTGDYEQYF. The entire variable domain, with the rest obtained from reference TRBV9 and TRBJ2-7, is as follows: DSGVTQTPKHLITATGQRVTLRCSPRSGDLSVYWYQQSLDQGLQFLIQYYNGEERAKGNILERFSAQQFPDLHSELNLSSLELGDSALYFCASSEGTGDYEQYFGPGTRLTVT.

The CDR3 loop is CASSQDSTGGTNTEAFF. CDR3 DNA: TGTGCCAGCAGCCAAGATTCGACAGGGGGCACGAACACTGAAGCTTTCTTT. The chain joins TRBV4-2 to TRBJ1-1, with 10 positions matching TRBD1. This CDR3 spans 17 amino acids. J was trimmed by 1 base and V by 0 bases; bases with no gene match: 5. The germline V gene encodes CDR1 LGHNA and CDR2 YNFKEQ.

This chain joins TRBV6-1 and TRBJ2-7; 9 bases fit TRBD1. The V gene's germline CDR1 is MNHNS and CDR2 SASEGT. The CDR3 sequence is 15 residues long. With 6 bases clipped from V and 1 base from J, the junction kept 7 bases outside the gene matches. The CDR3 nucleotides read TGTGCCAGCAGGATCGGGACAGGGCTTTCCTACGAGCAGTACTTC. Protein sequence: CASRIGTGLSYEQYF.

This sequence joins TRBV28 and TRBJ2-3; the match to TRBD2 covers 9 bases. CDR1 and CDR2 (germline): MDHEN, SYDVKM. The CDR3 sequence is 17 residues long. J gave up 0 bases and V 0 bases, and 4 bases lay outside the gene matches. CDR3 sequence reads: CASSLWGLAGSTDTQYF. The CDR3 coding sequence is TGTGCCAGCAGTTTATGGGGGCTAGCGGGAAGCACAGATACGCAGTATTTT.

The chain recombines TRBV9 with TRBJ2-1, with D tentatively TRBD2 (6 bases). V was pared by 0 bases and J by 6 bases, with 13 bases between. Germline V gene lookup returns CDR1 SGDLS and CDR2 YYNGEE. The CDR3 sequence is 15 residues long. CDR3 DNA: TGTGCCAGCAGCGTAGGGGGGGACCTCGGCAATGAGCAGTTCTTC. Amino acid sequence: CASSVGGDLGNEQFF.

The chain has TRBV11-2 and TRBJ1-4; tentatively, D is TRBD1 (5 bases). Germline loops: CDR1 SGHAT, CDR2 FQNNGV. CDR3 length: 13 amino acids. The V end was cut by 5 bases, the J end by 8 bases, with 12 bases between. CDR3: CASSGDSGEKLFF. CDR3 nucleotide sequence: TGTGCCAGCAGCGGGGACTCAGGGGAAAAACTGTTTTTT.

The chain has TRBV5-1 and TRBJ1-6; 8 nucleotides match TRBD1. This CDR3 contains 14 residues. With 4 bases clipped from V and 10 bases from J, the junction kept 7 bases outside the gene matches. CDR1 is SGHRS and CDR2 is YFSETQ in the germline V gene. CDR3 protein: CASSQDRVSSPLHF. The CDR3 DNA reads as TGCGCCAGCAGCCAGGACAGGGTGTCGTCACCCCTCCACTTT.

The V call is TRBV9, the J call TRBJ2-7; D is unresolved. The CDR3 runs 15 residues. From germline, CDR1 is SGDLS and CDR2 YYNGEE. V was cut by 0 bases and J by 0 bases, with 10 bases left in between. CDR3 sequence: CASSVAPYSSYEQYF. The CDR3 nucleotides are TGTGCCAGCAGCGTAGCCCCGTATAGCTCCTACGAGCAGTACTTC.

J is TRBJ2-5 and V is TRBV28; tentative D call: TRBD2 (6 bases). CDR1 and CDR2 (germline): MDHEN, SYDVKM. The CDR3 runs 15 residues. V lost 1 base and J 5 bases, leaving 14 bases between the germline ends. CDR3 protein: CASSLYGVGRETQYF. In DNA, the CDR3 is TGTGCCAGCAGTTTATATGGGGTAGGGAGGGAGACCCAGTACTTC.

The chain uses TRBV28 and TRBJ2-7; 9 nucleotides agree with TRBD2. CDR3 size: 14 residues. V dropped 4 bases and J dropped 5; count of bases not matched to a gene: 6. CDR1 is MDHEN and CDR2 is SYDVKM in the germline V gene. DNA of the CDR3: TGTGCCAGCAGTTCCCAAGGGACTAGCCACGAGCAGTACTTC. Translated: CASSSQGTSHEQYF.

The rearrangement uses TRBV28 and TRBJ2-7; TRBD1 matches 10 bases. Losses at the gene ends were 5 bases for V and 0 bases for J; bases not matched to a gene: 10. Looked up from germline, CDR1 is MDHEN and CDR2 is SYDVKM. The CDR3 totals 17 residues. CDR3 residues: CASSPLRTGGSSYEQYF. In DNA, the CDR3 is TGTGCCAGCAGTCCCCTTCGGACAGGGGGGAGCTCCTACGAGCAGTACTTC. Variable domain in full (rest from reference TRBV28 and TRBJ2-7): DVKVTQSSRYLVKRTGEKVFLECVQDMDHENMFWYRQDPGLGLRLIYFSYDVKMKEKGDIPEGYSVSREKKERFSLILESASTNQTSMYLCASSPLRTGGSSYEQYFGPGTRLTVT.

The chain employs TRBV4-1 and TRBJ2-2; 9 bases are shared with TRBD2. There are 16 residues in the CDR3. Losses at the gene ends were 4 bases for V and 6 bases for J; bases not matched to a gene: 9. Germline V gene sequence: CDR1 MGHRA, CDR2 YSYEKL. The CDR3: CASSPPGGRVAGELFF. DNA of the CDR3: TGCGCCAGCAGCCCGCCTGGCGGGAGGGTCGCCGGGGAGCTGTTTTTT.

V is TRBV6-5 and J is TRBJ2-1; D gene unclear. Germline CDR1 is MNHEY and CDR2 is SVGAGI. The CDR3 covers 15 residues. V was shortened by 2 bases and J by 6 bases, with 14 bases between the two germline ends. The CDR3 sequence: CASSYGTTGLNEQFF. DNA of the CDR3: TGTGCCAGCAGTTACGGCACGACGGGCCTCAATGAGCAGTTCTTC.

The V gene is TRBV2, the J gene TRBJ1-2, with D hard to call. This CDR3 region has 17 residues. Trimming pared 4 bases from V and 7 bases from J, leaving 25 bases between. Germline CDR1 and CDR2: SNHLY and FYNNEI. The CDR3 region is CASSGGALREGRSGYTF. The CDR3 DNA follows: TGTGCCAGCAGTGGAGGTGCCCTGCGGGAAGGGAGGTCTGGCTACACCTTC.

The rearrangement joins TRBV7-8 to TRBJ1-1; 9 bases align to TRBD1. The CDR3 has 16 residues. V dropped 4 bases and J dropped 6; count of bases not matched to a gene: 12. Germline V gene data show CDR1 as SGHVS and CDR2 as FQNEAQ. This CDR3 reads CASSSRTGEGSAEAFF. The CDR3 nucleotides are TGTGCCAGCAGCTCCCGGACAGGGGAAGGTTCAGCTGAAGCTTTCTTT.

This clone was detected many times. The chain joins TRBV28 to TRBJ2-7; D uncertain. Trimming left V 3 bases short and J 2 bases short, with 14 bases between. This CDR3 region has 15 residues. Germline V gene lookup returns CDR1 MDHEN and CDR2 SYDVKM. CDR3 residues: CASSFLRYSPYEQYF. As DNA, the CDR3 is TGTGCCAGCAGTTTCCTCCGCTACTCACCCTACGAGCAGTACTTC.

The genes are TRBV15 and TRBJ1-1; no definite D call. The CDR3 covers 16 residues. V was shortened by 1 base and J by 0 bases, with 12 bases between the two germline ends. CDR1 and CDR2 (germline): LNHNV, YYDKDF (reference sequence). The DNA of the CDR3 is TGTGCCACCAGCAGAGGTGGTTCCGACCTGAACACTGAAGCTTTCTTT. It yields the protein CATSRGGSDLNTEAFF.

This chain connects TRBV15 to TRBJ2-5; 8 positions agree with TRBD1. The CDR3 extends over 13 amino acids. Germline values: CDR1 LNHNV, CDR2 YYDKDF (reference sequence). V was clipped by 9 bases and J by 2 bases; unmatched bases: 5. CDR3 nucleotide sequence: TGTGCCACTGCACGGGACAGGCAAGAGACCCAGTACTTC. Encoded protein: CATARDRQETQYF.

The genes are TRBV9 and TRBJ2-2, with D hard to call. Looked up from germline, CDR1 is SGDLS and CDR2 is YYNGEE. CDR3 size: 15 residues. The ends were cut back, 2 bases at V and 0 bases at J, with 8 bases in the middle. DNA of the CDR3: TGTGCCAGCAGCGTCGGGCGGCCGAACACCGGGGAGCTGTTTTTT. Its protein product is CASSVGRPNTGELFF.

This clone has ten or more counts. The V call is TRBV7-8, the J call TRBJ1-5; 7 nucleotides agree with TRBD1. Germline V gives CDR1 SGHVS, CDR2 FQNEAQ. Losses at the gene ends were 3 bases for V and 5 bases for J; bases not matched to a gene: 4. The CDR3 runs 14 residues. CDR3 sequence reads: CASSFRDRYQPQHF. CDR3 nucleotide sequence: TGTGCCAGCAGCTTCCGGGACAGATATCAGCCCCAGCATTTT.

The chain has TRBV28 and TRBJ2-1; 12 bases are shared with TRBD2. The CDR3 sequence is 18 residues long. V was clipped by 2 bases and J by 9 bases; unmatched bases: 14. Looked up from germline, CDR1 is MDHEN and CDR2 is SYDVKM. The CDR3 nucleotides are TGTGCCAGCAGTTTAAGGGCTAGCGGGAGGGCCGGGGGCACTGAGCAGTTCTTC. Translation gives CASSLRASGRAGGTEQFF.

This clone was recorded a few times. The CDR3 sequence is CASSFGAQATQETQYF. DNA of the CDR3: TGCGCCAGCAGCTTCGGGGCGCAGGCCACCCAAGAGACCCAGTACTTC. The rearrangement joins TRBV5-1 to TRBJ2-5; D may match TRBD1 or TRBD2 (5 bases each). Trimming removed 2 bases from V and 1 base from J, with 15 bases in between. In germline, CDR1 is SGHRS, CDR2 YFSETQ. The CDR3 is 16 residues long. Looking up the rest from reference TRBV5-1 and TRBJ2-5 gives the full variable domain: KAGVTQTPRYLIKTRGQQVTLSCSPISGHRSVSWYQQTPGQGLQFLFEYFSETQRNKGNFPGRFSGRQFSNSRSEMNVSTLELGDSALYLCASSFGAQATQETQYFGPGTRLLVL.

This rearrangement joins TRBV7-3 to TRBJ2-7; 8 bases agree with TRBD1. In germline, CDR1 is SGHTA, CDR2 FQGTGA. The CDR3 runs to 13 residues. The V and J ends lost 8 bases and 5 bases, in that order; junction bases with no gene match: 8. The CDR3 region has the DNA TGTGCCAGCGCAACTTCAGGGGGCGACGAGCAGTACTTC. Translating it yields CASATSGGDEQYF.

This clone was seen only once. The gene calls are TRBV28 and TRBJ2-1; D unresolved. The CDR3 is 17 amino acids. Germline V gives CDR1 MDHEN, CDR2 SYDVKM. V was cut by 2 bases and J by 0 bases, with 14 bases left in between. CDR3: CASSLPPSTGSYNEQFF. CDR3 nucleotide sequence: TGTGCCAGCAGTTTACCTCCCTCGACTGGCTCCTACAATGAGCAGTTCTTC. Full variable domain (outside the CDR3, taken from reference TRBV28 and TRBJ2-1): DVKVTQSSRYLVKRTGEKVFLECVQDMDHENMFWYRQDPGLGLRLIYFSYDVKMKEKGDIPEGYSVSREKKERFSLILESASTNQTSMYLCASSLPPSTGSYNEQFFGPGTRLTVL.

Only a few counts were recorded for this clone. This chain connects TRBV7-9 to TRBJ2-3, with D unresolved. Germline loops: CDR1 SEHNR, CDR2 FQNEAQ (reference sequence). Trimming shortened V by 5 bases and J by 1 base, and 19 bases separated the two germline ends. The CDR3 is 17 amino acids. The CDR3 DNA is TGTGCCAGCAGCGCCGTGATGCTGCCGTGGGGCACAGATACGCAGTATTTT. Translated: CASSAVMLPWGTDTQYF.

This clone was seen only a few times. The V call is TRBV29-1, the J call TRBJ1-2; D might be TRBD1 (5 bases). Deletions cut 3 bases from V and 4 bases from J, with 9 bases between. Germline loops: CDR1 SQVTM, CDR2 ANQGSEA. The length of the CDR3 is 12 residues. This CDR3 is CSVDRVTYGYTF. The CDR3 region has the DNA TGCAGCGTTGACAGGGTAACCTATGGCTACACCTTC.

The CDR3 here is CASSWTSGSGYEQYF. The CDR3 region has the DNA TGTGCCAGCAGCTGGACTAGCGGGAGCGGATACGAGCAGTACTTC. The chain joins TRBV27 to TRBJ2-7, with 13 positions matching TRBD2. After removal of 6 bases from V and 4 bases from J, the junction contained 6 bases not matched to a gene. Germline V lookup: CDR1 MNHEY, CDR2 SMNVEV (reference sequence). The CDR3 extends over 15 amino acids.

J is TRBJ2-7 and V is TRBV28; 7 positions agree with TRBD2. CDR1 and CDR2 (germline): MDHEN, SYDVKM. CDR3 size: 14 residues. V lost 5 bases to trimming and J lost 2 bases; unmatched junction nucleotides: 6. The CDR3 reads CASSPLAGTYEQYF. CDR3 bases: TGTGCCAGCAGTCCATTAGCGGGTACCTACGAGCAGTACTTC.